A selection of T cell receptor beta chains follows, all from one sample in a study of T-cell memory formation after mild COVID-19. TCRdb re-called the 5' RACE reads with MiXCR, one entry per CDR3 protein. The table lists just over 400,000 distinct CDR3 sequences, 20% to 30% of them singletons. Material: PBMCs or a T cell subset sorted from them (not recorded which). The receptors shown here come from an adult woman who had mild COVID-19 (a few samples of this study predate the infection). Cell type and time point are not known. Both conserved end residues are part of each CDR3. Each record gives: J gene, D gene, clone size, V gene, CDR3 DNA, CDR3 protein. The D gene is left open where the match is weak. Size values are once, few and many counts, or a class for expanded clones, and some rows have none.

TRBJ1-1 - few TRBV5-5 TGTGCCAGCAGTCCACCCCCGGGGAACACTGAAGCTTTCTTT CASSPPPGNTEAFF
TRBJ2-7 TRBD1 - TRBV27 TGTGCCAGCCGAAGTGGACAGGCGAGCTCCTACGAGCAGTACTTC CASRSGQASSYEQYF
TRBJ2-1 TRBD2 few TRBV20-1 TGCAGTGCTAGTAAGGCGGGAGGGCTCAATGAGCAGTTCTTC CSASKAGGLNEQFF
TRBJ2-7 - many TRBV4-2 TGTGCCAGCAGCCAAGACGGGGAGGCCTACGAGCAGTACTTC CASSQDGEAYEQYF
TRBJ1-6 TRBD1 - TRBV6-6 TGTGCCAGCAGCGCTACAGGGGTTTCACCCCTCCACTTT CASSATGVSPLHF
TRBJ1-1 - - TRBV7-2 TGTGCCAGCAGCTCGGCGGGGGGCGTCACTGAAGCTTTCTTT CASSSAGGVTEAFF
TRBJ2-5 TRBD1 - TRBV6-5 TGTGCCAGCAGTTACTCCGGACAGGGCCCCCCAGAGACCCAGTACTTC CASSYSGQGPPETQYF
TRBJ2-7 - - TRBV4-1 TGCGCCAGCAGCCGAGAACAGAGCTCCTACGAGCAGTACTTC CASSREQSSYEQYF
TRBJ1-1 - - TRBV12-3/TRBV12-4 TGTGCCAGCAGTTTGGGGGCGGTAAGCGAAGCTTTCTTT CASSLGAVSEAFF
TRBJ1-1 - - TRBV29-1 TGCAGCGTTCAGGGGTCCCCAGGGATCCACACTGAAGCTTTCTTT CSVQGSPGIHTEAFF
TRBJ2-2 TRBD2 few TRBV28 TGTGCCAGCAGTACGCTAGCGGGAGGGACCGGGGAGCTGTTTTTT CASSTLAGGTGELFF
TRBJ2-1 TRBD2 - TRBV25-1 TGTGCCAGCAGGGGAACCGGGACTAGCGGTGACAATGAGCAGTTCTTC CASRGTGTSGDNEQFF
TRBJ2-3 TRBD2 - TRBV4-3 TGCGCCAGCAGCCAAGATGGGGGCGGGAGGGCCGCAGATACGCAGTATTTT CASSQDGGGRAADTQYF
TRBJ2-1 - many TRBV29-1 TGCAGCGTTGACGGGGGTGGTGAGCAGTTCTTC CSVDGGGEQFF
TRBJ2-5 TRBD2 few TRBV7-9 TGTGCCAGCAGCTCCCGCGGGGGACTAGCGGTCCAAGAGACCCAGTACTTC CASSSRGGLAVQETQYF
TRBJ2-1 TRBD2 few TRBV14 TGTGCCAGCAGCCGGACTAGCGGGGGGCAGAATGAGCAGTTCTTC CASSRTSGGQNEQFF
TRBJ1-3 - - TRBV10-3 TGTGCCACCCGAGAAAACACCATATATTTT CATRENTIYF
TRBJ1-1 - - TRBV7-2 TGTGCCAGCAGCGAAGGACGATACATGAACACTGAAGCTTTCTTT CASSEGRYMNTEAFF